This T cell receptor beta chain was found in a study of chemoradiotherapy in HPV16-positive cancers. V lost 4 bases to trimming and J lost 3 bases, with 5 bases between them. Germline lookup yields CDR1 SGHRS and CDR2 YFSETQ. CDR3 length equals 12 residues. Using immunoSEQ multiplex PCR, the repertoire was profiled, and TCRdb retains in-frame clones only, with some absent. The data show more than 9,000 clones, with around 90% seen just once and 2.7% held by the top ten. The TCR was taken from a human donor with HPV-associated anogenital cancer. Specimen collection occurred from a patient who underwent chemoradiotherapy. This chain joins TRBV5-1 and TRBJ1-3, with unresolved D. The chain's CDR3 is CASSPDGNTIYF. The CDR3 DNA reads as TGCGCCAGCAGCCCCGATGGAAACACCATATATTTT.